The 32 T cell receptor beta chains listed next were all sequenced from one sample in a study of OX40 agonist ivuxolimab in advanced cancers. Profiled with immunoSEQ multiplex PCR; TCRdb holds only in-frame clones, not every one. The sample includes about 73,000 clones, roughly 90% of them seen just once. The sequences come from CD4+ or CD8+ T cells sorted from blood, collected in a trial of the OX40 agonist ivuxolimab. Receptor source: an adult with an advanced solid tumor such as melanoma, head and neck, liver or kidney cancer.

This chain connects TRBV27 to TRBJ2-2, with 14 bases fitting TRBD2. The germline gives CDR1 MNHEY, CDR2 SMNVEV (reference sequence). Losses at the gene ends were 5 bases for V and 6 bases for J; bases not matched to a gene: 5. This CDR3 comprises 16 residues. CDR3 residues: CASSERLAGGPGELFF. Here the CDR3 DNA reads TGTGCCAGCAGTGAAAGACTAGCGGGGGGGCCCGGGGAGCTGTTTTTT.

The chain recombines TRBV9 with TRBJ1-2; D is uncertain. Germline loops: CDR1 SGDLS, CDR2 YYNGEE. V lost 0 bases and J 0 bases, leaving 6 bases between the germline ends. This CDR3 has 14 residues. The CDR3 loop is CASSVGSANYGYTF. The CDR3 nucleotides are TGTGCCAGCAGCGTAGGGTCAGCTAACTATGGCTACACCTTC.

The chain couples TRBV6-5 to TRBJ2-7; D possibly corresponds to TRBD1 (6 bases). CDR1 and CDR2 (germline): MNHEY, SVGAGI. The CDR3 extends over 16 amino acids. V was clipped by 4 bases and J by 3 bases, with 19 bases between them. CDR3 sequence: CASSLEQGRIHYEQYF. The CDR3 DNA is TGTGCCAGCAGTTTGGAACAGGGTAGGATCCACTACGAGCAGTACTTC.

This clone was recorded only once. The chain joins TRBV5-1 to TRBJ1-1; 10 nucleotides match TRBD1. Germline CDR1 reads SGHRS; CDR2 reads YFSETQ. CDR3 size: 16 residues. V lost 7 bases and J lost 4; bases outside the gene matches: 13. DNA for the CDR3: TGCGCCAGCGGAAAGCCCGAGGGACAGGGGAGCACTGAAGCTTTCTTT. Translation: CASGKPEGQGSTEAFF.

V usage is TRBV7-8 and J usage is TRBJ1-2, with 7 positions matching TRBD1. Germline CDR1 reads SGHVS; CDR2 reads FQNEAQ. J gave up 4 bases and V 5 bases, and 7 bases lay outside the gene matches. CDR3 length equals 14 residues. As DNA, the CDR3 is TGTGCCAGCAGCATATACCGGGACAGCTATGGCTACACCTTC. Translation: CASSIYRDSYGYTF.

The chain employs TRBV27 and TRBJ2-7; D uncertain. Between the trimmed V and J ends, which lost 2 bases and 4 bases, there was a span of 18 bases. The germline V gene encodes CDR1 MNHEY and CDR2 SMNVEV (reference sequence). CDR3 length: 16 amino acids. For the CDR3, the DNA is TGTGCCAGCAGTTTAAAGGCCAACCGCCTGGAGTACGAGCAGTACTTC. This codes for CASSLKANRLEYEQYF.

J is TRBJ1-1 and V is TRBV7-8; D is ambiguous. Germline V lookup: CDR1 SGHVS, CDR2 FQNEAQ. Deletions cut 5 bases from V and 4 bases from J, with 20 bases between. The CDR3 spans 16 residues. In DNA, the CDR3 is TGTGCCAGCAGCCCCGAGCCGTCCTTCCGATCCACTGAAGCTTTCTTT. This encodes CASSPEPSFRSTEAFF. Combining the CDR3 with reference TRBV7-8 and TRBJ1-1 gives the whole variable domain GAGVSQSPRYKVAKRGQDVALRCDPISGHVSLFWYQQALGQGPEFLTYFQNEAQLDKSGLPSDRFFAERPEGSVSTLKIQRTQQEDSAVYLCASSPEPSFRSTEAFFGQGTRLTVV.

V is TRBV9 and J is TRBJ1-1; TRBD1 aligns across 8 bases. This CDR3 is 14 amino acids long. From germline, CDR1 is SGDLS and CDR2 YYNGEE. V was clipped by 2 bases and J by 3 bases; unmatched bases: 3. CDR3 in amino acids: CASSVAGGDTEAFF. The CDR3 DNA is TGTGCCAGCAGCGTCGCAGGGGGCGACACTGAAGCTTTCTTT.

This chain joins TRBV29-1 and TRBJ2-2; D perhaps matches TRBD1 (5 bases). Trimming removed 3 bases at V and 6 bases at J, with 8 bases between. This CDR3 spans 12 amino acids. The V gene's germline CDR1 is SQVTM and CDR2 ANQGSEA. The CDR3 DNA reads as TGCAGCGTTGATTGGGGCCCCGGGGAGCTGTTTTTT. This translates into CSVDWGPGELFF.

This chain uses TRBV7-8 with TRBJ2-3; D is possibly TRBD2 (5 bases). V shed 5 bases and J shed 0 bases, with 9 bases lying between them. The germline gives CDR1 SGHVS, CDR2 FQNEAQ. The CDR3 extends over 14 amino acids. The CDR3: CASSPPGSTDTQYF. CDR3 DNA: TGTGCCAGCAGCCCCCCGGGAAGCACAGATACGCAGTATTTT.

The V gene is TRBV5-1, the J gene TRBJ1-2; D is possibly TRBD1 (5 bases). The CDR3 spans 12 residues. Germline CDR1 SGHRS, CDR2 YFSETQ. Trimming shortened V by 6 bases and J by 4 bases, and 10 bases separated the two germline ends. CDR3 loop: CASKSGTYGYTF. CDR3 nucleotides: TGCGCCAGCAAGTCAGGGACCTATGGCTACACCTTC. Full variable domain (missing parts from reference TRBV5-1 and TRBJ1-2): KAGVTQTPRYLIKTRGQQVTLSCSPISGHRSVSWYQQTPGQGLQFLFEYFSETQRNKGNFPGRFSGRQFSNSRSEMNVSTLELGDSALYLCASKSGTYGYTFGSGTRLTVV.

Here the CDR3 reads CASSIVGIAGGEQYF. The CDR3 DNA sequence: TGTGCCAGTAGTATAGTAGGGATCGCCGGGGGCGAGCAGTACTTC. The chain links TRBV19 to TRBJ2-7, with D maybe TRBD2 (6 bases). V was cut by 1 base and J by 6 bases, with 16 bases left in between. Germline CDR1 LNHDA, CDR2 SQIVND (reference sequence). The CDR3 extends over 15 amino acids.

The DNA for the CDR3 is TGCGCCAGCAGCCAACAACCAACTAGCGGGGGGGCCGGAGAGACCCAGTACTTC. This translates into CASSQQPTSGGAGETQYF. J is TRBJ2-5 and V is TRBV4-1, with 13 bases aligning to TRBD2. J gave up 4 bases and V 2 bases, and 10 bases lay outside the gene matches. The V gene's germline CDR1 is MGHRA and CDR2 YSYEKL. The CDR3 extends over 18 amino acids.

The chain has TRBV5-1 and TRBJ2-5; 14 bases align to TRBD2. V shed 2 bases and J 4 bases; nucleotides not matched to a gene: 4. This CDR3 spans 16 amino acids. CDR1 SGHRS and CDR2 YFSETQ come from the germline V gene. The CDR3 protein is CASSLRGLAGGETQYF. The CDR3 DNA reads TGCGCCAGCAGCTTACGAGGACTAGCGGGGGGAGAGACCCAGTACTTC. Full variable domain (remainder filled in from reference TRBV5-1 and TRBJ2-5): KAGVTQTPRYLIKTRGQQVTLSCSPISGHRSVSWYQQTPGQGLQFLFEYFSETQRNKGNFPGRFSGRQFSNSRSEMNVSTLELGDSALYLCASSLRGLAGGETQYFGPGTRLLVL.

The gene calls are TRBV6-4 and TRBJ2-3; D remains unclear. The CDR3 is 13 residues long. V lost 4 bases, J lost 0 bases, and 5 bases lay in between. CDR1 MRHNA and CDR2 SNTAGT come from the germline V gene. The CDR3 DNA is TGTGCCAGCAGTGCTTACAGCACAGATACGCAGTATTTT. This sequence encodes CASSAYSTDTQYF.

The chain is built from TRBV5-5 and TRBJ2-5, with D possibly being TRBD1 (6 bases). Deletions cut 4 bases from V and 2 bases from J, with 15 bases between. The V gene's germline CDR1 is SGHKS and CDR2 YYEKEE (reference sequence). This CDR3 contains 15 residues. This chain's CDR3 is CASSVQGYLQETQYF. DNA of the CDR3: TGTGCCAGCAGCGTTCAGGGGTACCTTCAAGAGACCCAGTACTTC.

The CDR3 protein is CASSTPPHNEQYF. In nucleotides, the CDR3 is TGTGCCAGCAGCACCCCTCCGCACAACGAGCAGTACTTC. The V call is TRBV7-8, the J call TRBJ2-7; D is undetermined. The V and J ends lost 5 bases and 5 bases respectively, with 13 bases between them. Germline values: CDR1 SGHVS, CDR2 FQNEAQ. The CDR3 has 13 amino acids.

The chain combines TRBV6-1 with TRBJ1-1; D is unresolved. Trimming stripped 6 bases from V and 0 bases from J, with 11 bases between. The CDR3 spans 14 residues. Germline-derived CDR1 and CDR2 are MNHNS and SASEGT. CDR3 bases: TGTGCCAGCAGACCGGATTCAGTGAACACTGAAGCTTTCTTT. It encodes CASRPDSVNTEAFF.

The chain combines TRBV7-6 with TRBJ1-1; D is ambiguous. Germline CDR1 is SGHVS and CDR2 is FNYEAQ. This CDR3 has 12 amino acids. V was shortened by 6 bases and J by 7 bases, with 12 bases between the two germline ends. CDR3 amino acids: CASSPGSGEAFF. The CDR3 DNA reads TGTGCCAGCAGTCCAGGCAGTGGTGAAGCTTTCTTT.

V and J are TRBV11-3 and TRBJ2-5; 9 nucleotides agree with TRBD1. The CDR3 length is 18 residues. After removal of 1 base from V and 2 bases from J, the junction contained 11 bases not matched to a gene. The V gene's germline CDR1 is SGHNT and CDR2 YENEEA. The CDR3 loop reads CASSLGVYRTGAQETQYF. CDR3 DNA: TGTGCCAGCAGCTTAGGAGTGTATAGGACAGGGGCGCAAGAGACCCAGTACTTC.

The chain couples TRBV10-3 to TRBJ2-3; a weak D match, TRBD2 (7 bases). Trimming removed 4 bases from V and 0 bases from J, with 20 bases in between. Germline V gives CDR1 ENHRY, CDR2 SYGVKD. CDR3 length equals 18 residues. The CDR3 nucleotides are TGTGCCATCAGTGGAGCGGGACACTTGAAGGCTAGCACAGATACGCAGTATTTT. Translated, it gives CAISGAGHLKASTDTQYF.

This sequence joins TRBV27 and TRBJ2-5, with 7 bases matching TRBD1. This CDR3 is built from 15 residues. Germline CDR1 and CDR2: MNHEY and SMNVEV (reference sequence). The V segment lost 5 bases and the J segment 3 bases; nucleotides outside the gene matches: 9. The CDR3 loop reads CASSLIPQGKETQYF. The CDR3 DNA is TGTGCCAGCAGTCTGATTCCACAGGGGAAAGAGACCCAGTACTTC.

The chain has TRBV4-3 and TRBJ2-2; perhaps TRBD1 as D (5 bases). Trimming removed 4 bases at V and 0 bases at J, with 18 bases between. Germline values: CDR1 LGHNA, CDR2 YSLEER. There are 18 residues in the CDR3. The CDR3: CASSPEPPGRTNTGELFF. CDR3 coding DNA: TGCGCCAGCAGCCCGGAACCCCCAGGGCGGACGAACACCGGGGAGCTGTTTTTT.

This chain uses TRBV20-1 with TRBJ2-4; TRBD1 is a possible D gene (5 bases). The CDR3 contains 11 residues. CDR1 is DFQATT and CDR2 is SNEGSKA in the germline V gene (reference sequence). V was shortened by 6 bases and J by 9 bases, with 12 bases between the two germline ends. Here the CDR3 DNA reads TGCAGTGCGAGTGACAGTGGCATTCAGTACTTC. Translated: CSASDSGIQYF.

This clone was observed once. The rearrangement links TRBV10-3 to TRBJ2-7; perhaps TRBD1 as D (6 bases). Trimming removed 4 bases from V and 2 bases from J, with 9 bases in between. Germline V gene lookup returns CDR1 ENHRY and CDR2 SYGVKD. CDR3 length: 13 residues. The CDR3 is CAISAGQTYEQYF. For the CDR3, the DNA is TGTGCCATCAGTGCGGGACAAACCTACGAGCAGTACTTC.

The chain recombines TRBV7-2 with TRBJ1-2; tentatively, D is TRBD1 (5 bases). From germline, CDR1 is SGHTA and CDR2 FQGNSA. The CDR3 has 15 residues. Trimming removed 4 bases from V and 0 bases from J, with 12 bases in between. CDR3 coding DNA: TGTGCCAGCAGCTCCTACCTGGGACCTAACTATGGCTACACCTTC. This sequence encodes CASSSYLGPNYGYTF.

The V gene is TRBV5-6, the J gene TRBJ1-1; TRBD1 matches 8 bases. CDR3 length: 12 residues. Germline CDR1 reads SGHDT; CDR2 reads YYEEEE. Trimming at V came to 4 bases and at J to 10 bases, leaving 6 bases not matched to a gene. CDR3: CASSIGQGRAFF. The CDR3 DNA reads TGTGCCAGCAGCATAGGACAGGGAAGAGCTTTCTTT.

V is TRBV5-6 and J is TRBJ1-1; D is perhaps TRBD1 (5 bases). Germline assignment: CDR1 SGHDT and CDR2 YYEEEE. V was shortened by 2 bases and J by 4 bases, with 9 bases between the two germline ends. CDR3 length: 13 residues. CDR3 loop: CASSFSGGTEAFF. CDR3 sequence (DNA): TGTGCCAGCAGCTTCAGCGGGGGCACTGAAGCTTTCTTT.

This clone was counted between two and nine times. V and J are TRBV19 and TRBJ2-7; tentative D call: TRBD1 (7 bases). The CDR3 contains 14 residues. Trimming pared 5 bases from V and 2 bases from J, leaving 13 bases between. CDR1 and CDR2 (germline): LNHDA, SQIVND (reference sequence). This chain's CDR3 is CASSLRDSAYEQYF. CDR3 nucleotides: TGTGCCAGTAGTCTGCGGGACAGCGCCTACGAGCAGTACTTC.

This sequence joins TRBV9 and TRBJ1-3; D is unclear. This CDR3 has 15 amino acids. CDR1 and CDR2 (germline): SGDLS, YYNGEE. V was clipped by 5 bases and J by 3 bases, with 15 bases between them. The DNA of the CDR3 is TGTGCCAGCAGTCCCGCGGGAGGAGGTGGAAACACCATATATTTT. This gives the protein CASSPAGGGGNTIYF.

The chain uses TRBV19 and TRBJ1-1; D may be TRBD1 (5 bases). Trimming pared 5 bases from V and 1 base from J, leaving 11 bases between. The CDR3 extends over 14 amino acids. Germline CDR1 is LNHDA and CDR2 is SQIVND (reference sequence). The CDR3 DNA reads as TGTGCCAGTAGTTTATGGGGGGGGAACACTGAAGCTTTCTTT. Translating it yields CASSLWGGNTEAFF.

The rearrangement uses TRBV2 and TRBJ2-7; D is unclear. Germline assignment: CDR1 SNHLY and CDR2 FYNNEI. With 8 bases removed from V and 2 bases from J, the gap between germline ends came to 10 bases. The CDR3 extends over 12 amino acids. Written as DNA, the CDR3 is TGTGCCAGCGACCCTTCGCCCTACGAGCAGTACTTC. This gives the protein CASDPSPYEQYF.